What follows describes a single TCR beta chain. Antigen specificity is unknown. The CDR3 consists of 16 residues. Germline V gene lookup returns CDR1 SGHNT and CDR2 YYREEE (reference sequence). The germline V and J ends were trimmed by 2 bases and 0 bases, with 13 bases remaining between them. Unique molecular identifiers tagged the TCRbeta library. TCRdb processed the PCR reads anew with MiXCR; each CDR3 protein has one entry. Here the sample spans 450,000 to 550,000 distinct CDR3 sequences, about an eighth being singletons. The entry originates in a study of T-cell reconstitution after alpha-beta-depleted transplantation in children. Overall study findings and caveats: Surviving recipient cells, namely T cells and thymic progenitors, were the source of high day-60 TCRbeta diversity in some patients. About two months after transplant, alpha-beta T cells reportedly came from several hundred expanded graft clones. Most T-cell counts and diversity one year after the transplant came from T cells that were newly produced.

Here the sequenced sample was PBMCs, mostly from graft donor cells, taken 180 days after TCRalphabeta/CD19-depleted stem cell transplant. This clonotype was obtained from a female patient aged 2-9 years who had a stem cell transplant for aplastic anemia, so the T cells may come from the graft donor. This sequence joins TRBV5-4 and TRBJ2-3, with D tentatively TRBD2 (7 bases). The CDR3 sequence: CASSLGEGGSTDTQYF. The CDR3 region has the DNA TGTGCCAGCAGCTTAGGTGAGGGGGGGAGCACAGATACGCAGTATTTT.